These T cell receptor beta chains were read from a single sample in a study of blood T cell repertoires in COVID-19. Clones were read by immunoSEQ multiplex PCR, and TCRdb kept only the in-frame ones, dropping some. This table holds about 140,000 clones, roughly 85% found once. Sequenced sample: peripheral blood. Every receptor here comes from a human donor with acute or convalescent COVID-19. The donor label of this sample is uncertain. Each CDR3 is given with its conserved first and last residue. D genes are given only for firm matches. Size values are once, few and many counts, or a class for expanded clones, and some rows have none.

v_gene: TRBV18; abundance: -; d_gene: TRBD1; j_gene: TRBJ2-2; CDR3nt: TGTGCCAGCTCACCAGCCGGGACAGGGACAAACACCGGGGAGCTGTTTTTT; CDR3aa: CASSPAGTGTNTGELFF
v_gene: TRBV7-2; abundance: -; d_gene: -; j_gene: TRBJ1-6; CDR3nt: TGTGCCAGCAGCTTAGTTGCTGGGCTAGCTAATTCACCCCTCCACTTT; CDR3aa: CASSLVAGLANSPLHF
v_gene: TRBV7-9; abundance: -; d_gene: -; j_gene: TRBJ1-4; CDR3nt: TGTGCCAGCAGCTTAGACTTAAACCATGAAAAACTGTTTTTT; CDR3aa: CASSLDLNHEKLFF
v_gene: TRBV30; abundance: -; d_gene: -; j_gene: TRBJ1-1; CDR3nt: TGTGCCTGGAGTCTTACCGCTGGTAGCACTGAAGCTTTCTTT; CDR3aa: CAWSLTAGSTEAFF
v_gene: TRBV7-2; abundance: -; d_gene: TRBD2; j_gene: TRBJ2-1; CDR3nt: TGTGCCAGCAGCTTAGAACTAGCGGGGGAGCAGTTCTTC; CDR3aa: CASSLELAGEQFF
v_gene: TRBV3-1/TRBV3-2; abundance: -; d_gene: -; j_gene: TRBJ2-2; CDR3nt: TGTGCCAGCAGCAAGACAGGGAACACCGGGGAGCTGTTTTTT; CDR3aa: CASSKTGNTGELFF
v_gene: TRBV4-2; abundance: -; d_gene: -; j_gene: TRBJ1-1; CDR3nt: TGTGCCAGCAGCCAAGAATTGCGTATGAACACTGAAGCTTTCTTT; CDR3aa: CASSQELRMNTEAFF
v_gene: TRBV9; abundance: -; d_gene: -; j_gene: TRBJ1-6; CDR3nt: TGTGCCAGCAGCCCCGACAGCGATAATTCACCCCTCCACTTT; CDR3aa: CASSPDSDNSPLHF
v_gene: TRBV6-5; abundance: -; d_gene: TRBD1; j_gene: TRBJ1-1; CDR3nt: TGTGCCAGCAGGACCGGGACAGGGTTCACTGAAGCTTTCTTT; CDR3aa: CASRTGTGFTEAFF
v_gene: TRBV6-6; abundance: -; d_gene: -; j_gene: TRBJ2-5; CDR3nt: TGTGCCAGCAGCTTAACAGGGGGGGCCCAGTACTTC; CDR3aa: CASSLTGGAQYF
v_gene: TRBV21-1; abundance: once; d_gene: -; j_gene: TRBJ1-2; CDR3nt: TGTGCCAGCAGCAAAGAAGGACAGGGCCTGCCTGGCTATGGCTACACCTTC; CDR3aa: CASSKEGQGLPGYGYTF
v_gene: TRBV12-3/TRBV12-4; abundance: -; d_gene: -; j_gene: TRBJ1-3; CDR3nt: TGTGCCAGCAGACTCGGGGGTCGCGACACCATATATTTT; CDR3aa: CASRLGGRDTIYF
v_gene: TRBV12-3/TRBV12-4; abundance: -; d_gene: -; j_gene: TRBJ1-1; CDR3nt: TGTGCCAGCAGTTTCGCTCGAGGAGAAGCTTTCTTT; CDR3aa: CASSFARGEAFF
v_gene: TRBV2; abundance: once; d_gene: TRBD2; j_gene: TRBJ2-1; CDR3nt: TGTGCCACAACCGGGACTAGCGATGGGAATGAGCAGTTCTTC; CDR3aa: CATTGTSDGNEQFF
v_gene: TRBV7-9; abundance: -; d_gene: TRBD2; j_gene: TRBJ2-2; CDR3nt: TGTGCCAGCAGCTTAGAAAGCGGGGAGTCGAACACCGGGGAGCTGTTTTTT; CDR3aa: CASSLESGESNTGELFF
v_gene: TRBV11-2; abundance: few; d_gene: -; j_gene: TRBJ2-1; CDR3nt: TGTGCCAGCAGCTTAAGCCTGAGCTCCTACAATGAGCAGTTCTTC; CDR3aa: CASSLSLSSYNEQFF
v_gene: TRBV30; abundance: -; d_gene: TRBD1; j_gene: TRBJ1-2; CDR3nt: TGTGCCTGGAGCGGGGGGGACAGCTATGGCTACACCTTC; CDR3aa: CAWSGGDSYGYTF
v_gene: TRBV3-1/TRBV3-2; abundance: -; d_gene: -; j_gene: TRBJ1-5; CDR3nt: TGTGCCAGCAGCCAAGGGGCCGATCAGCCCCAGCATTTT; CDR3aa: CASSQGADQPQHF
v_gene: TRBV7-9; abundance: -; d_gene: TRBD1; j_gene: TRBJ1-1; CDR3nt: TGTGCCAGCAGCCCCGGACAGGGTGTAAACACTGAAGCTTTCTTT; CDR3aa: CASSPGQGVNTEAFF
v_gene: TRBV2; abundance: -; d_gene: -; j_gene: TRBJ2-5; CDR3nt: TGTGCCAGCAGTGCCAGCGGCCAAGAGACCCAGTACTTC; CDR3aa: CASSASGQETQYF
v_gene: TRBV18; abundance: few; d_gene: -; j_gene: TRBJ1-2; CDR3nt: TGTGCCAGCTCACAACAACAGGGCCCAGCCTATGGCTACACCTTC; CDR3aa: CASSQQQGPAYGYTF
v_gene: TRBV5-5; abundance: -; d_gene: -; j_gene: TRBJ2-5; CDR3nt: TGTGCCAGCAGCCGGGGGGCTTACCCCCCGGGGACCCAGTACTTC; CDR3aa: CASSRGAYPPGTQYF
v_gene: TRBV7-3; abundance: -; d_gene: -; j_gene: TRBJ1-1; CDR3nt: TGTGCCAGCAGCTCTTACAGTGGAACTGAAGCTTTCTTT; CDR3aa: CASSSYSGTEAFF
v_gene: TRBV5-4; abundance: once; d_gene: TRBD1; j_gene: TRBJ1-4; CDR3nt: TGTGCCAGCAGCATAAGGACAGGGGATGAAAAACTGTTTTTT; CDR3aa: CASSIRTGDEKLFF
v_gene: TRBV7-2; abundance: -; d_gene: TRBD2; j_gene: TRBJ2-1; CDR3nt: TGTGCCAGCAGGTTCCAGGGTTCGGGGGGCAATGAGCAGTTCTTC; CDR3aa: CASRFQGSGGNEQFF
v_gene: TRBV18; abundance: -; d_gene: -; j_gene: TRBJ2-7; CDR3nt: TGTGCCAGCTCACCTCGACAGGCGACCGACGAGCAGTACTTC; CDR3aa: CASSPRQATDEQYF
v_gene: TRBV5-4; abundance: -; d_gene: TRBD2; j_gene: TRBJ2-3; CDR3nt: TGTGCCAGCAGCTTGGCAGGGACTAGCGGGGTAGGCACAGATACGCAGTATTTT; CDR3aa: CASSLAGTSGVGTDTQYF
v_gene: TRBV11-3; abundance: -; d_gene: TRBD2; j_gene: TRBJ2-1; CDR3nt: TGTGCCAGCAGCCCGCTAGCGGGAGCTGGGTACAATGAGCAGTTCTTC; CDR3aa: CASSPLAGAGYNEQFF
v_gene: TRBV29-1; abundance: -; d_gene: TRBD1; j_gene: TRBJ2-3; CDR3nt: TGCAGCGTTGGGACAGGGGGCATCACAGATACGCAGTATTTT; CDR3aa: CSVGTGGITDTQYF
v_gene: TRBV5-5; abundance: -; d_gene: TRBD1; j_gene: TRBJ1-6; CDR3nt: TGTGCCAGCAGCTTTCAGGGGGTTAATTCACCCCTCCACTTT; CDR3aa: CASSFQGVNSPLHF
v_gene: TRBV6-5; abundance: -; d_gene: -; j_gene: TRBJ1-1; CDR3nt: TGTGCCAGCAGCCGCCCGGGAGGGAACACTGAAGCTTTCTTT; CDR3aa: CASSRPGGNTEAFF
v_gene: TRBV5-1; abundance: -; d_gene: TRBD1; j_gene: TRBJ1-5; CDR3nt: TGCGCCAGCAGCTCCACAGGGGCAGGCAATCAGCCCCAGCATTTT; CDR3aa: CASSSTGAGNQPQHF
v_gene: TRBV21-1; abundance: -; d_gene: -; j_gene: TRBJ1-5; CDR3nt: TGTGCCAGCAGCAACCGGGTCCTAGGGGGACAGCCCCAGCATTTT; CDR3aa: CASSNRVLGGQPQHF
v_gene: TRBV4-1; abundance: -; d_gene: TRBD1; j_gene: TRBJ1-1; CDR3nt: TGCGCCAGCAGCCATGGGGACAGGGGACCCACTGAAGCTTTCTTT; CDR3aa: CASSHGDRGPTEAFF
v_gene: TRBV6-2/TRBV6-3; abundance: -; d_gene: TRBD1; j_gene: TRBJ2-7; CDR3nt: TGTGCCAGCAGTACTACAGGGGGCTTGTACGAGCAGTACTTC; CDR3aa: CASSTTGGLYEQYF
v_gene: TRBV2; abundance: few; d_gene: -; j_gene: TRBJ1-5; CDR3nt: TGTGCCAGCAGTGATGGGGACAATTATAGCAATCAGCCCCAGCATTTT; CDR3aa: CASSDGDNYSNQPQHF
v_gene: TRBV28; abundance: -; d_gene: -; j_gene: TRBJ2-2; CDR3nt: TGTGCCAGCAGAACTCTCACCGGGGAGCTGTTTTTT; CDR3aa: CASRTLTGELFF
v_gene: TRBV4-2; abundance: few; d_gene: -; j_gene: TRBJ1-4; CDR3nt: TGTGCCAGCAGCCAAGTTACGACGGGGGGCAGCGAAAAACTGTTTTTT; CDR3aa: CASSQVTTGGSEKLFF
v_gene: TRBV24-1; abundance: -; d_gene: TRBD1; j_gene: TRBJ1-1; CDR3nt: TGTGCCACCAGTGATTTAGTCCGACAGGGCGGAACTGAAGCTTTCTTT; CDR3aa: CATSDLVRQGGTEAFF
v_gene: TRBV9; abundance: -; d_gene: TRBD2; j_gene: TRBJ2-5; CDR3nt: TGTGCCAGCAGCAAGACTAGCGGGAGGCCCCAAGAGACCCAGTACTTC; CDR3aa: CASSKTSGRPQETQYF
v_gene: TRBV19; abundance: -; d_gene: TRBD1; j_gene: TRBJ1-5; CDR3nt: TGTGCCAGTAGTATGGGGGACAGGGGTAATCAGCCCCAGCATTTT; CDR3aa: CASSMGDRGNQPQHF
v_gene: TRBV5-8; abundance: -; d_gene: -; j_gene: TRBJ1-3; CDR3nt: TGTGCCAGCAGCTTGCCGCGGACTTACTCTGGAAACACCATATATTTT; CDR3aa: CASSLPRTYSGNTIYF
v_gene: TRBV3-1/TRBV3-2; abundance: -; d_gene: TRBD2; j_gene: TRBJ2-3; CDR3nt: TGTGCCAGCAGCCCGAAGGCTAGCGGGAGGAGCACAGATACGCAGTATTTT; CDR3aa: CASSPKASGRSTDTQYF
v_gene: TRBV6-5; abundance: -; d_gene: TRBD1; j_gene: TRBJ2-5; CDR3nt: TGTGCCAGCAGTCTACGACAGGGGGTAGAGACCCAGTACTTC; CDR3aa: CASSLRQGVETQYF
v_gene: TRBV7-9; abundance: -; d_gene: -; j_gene: TRBJ1-2; CDR3nt: TGTGCCAGTACCCCATCCGAGTATAGTGGCTACACCTTC; CDR3aa: CASTPSEYSGYTF
v_gene: TRBV7-2; abundance: -; d_gene: -; j_gene: TRBJ1-5; CDR3nt: TGTGCCAGCAGCTTAGCATTCAGTCAGCCCCAGCATTTT; CDR3aa: CASSLAFSQPQHF
v_gene: TRBV30; abundance: once; d_gene: TRBD1; j_gene: TRBJ1-1; CDR3nt: TGTGCCTGGAGTGTACTGGGGACAGGGACTGAAGCTTTCTTT; CDR3aa: CAWSVLGTGTEAFF
v_gene: TRBV12-3/TRBV12-4; abundance: -; d_gene: -; j_gene: TRBJ1-6; CDR3nt: TGTGCCAGCAGCGACGGGTTGCCTTCACCCCTCCACTTT; CDR3aa: CASSDGLPSPLHF
v_gene: TRBV5-6; abundance: -; d_gene: TRBD1; j_gene: TRBJ1-1; CDR3nt: TGTGCCAGCAGCTACAGGGGCCCTGAAGCTTTCTTT; CDR3aa: CASSYRGPEAFF
v_gene: TRBV7-7; abundance: -; d_gene: TRBD2; j_gene: TRBJ2-2; CDR3nt: TGTGCTAGCAGCTTTGCGGGAGGAACCGGGGAGCTGTTTTTT; CDR3aa: CASSFAGGTGELFF
v_gene: TRBV10-3; abundance: few; d_gene: TRBD1; j_gene: TRBJ1-2; CDR3nt: TGTGCCATCAGTGGGACAGGGCGGATCTATGGCTACACCTTC; CDR3aa: CAISGTGRIYGYTF
v_gene: TRBV19; abundance: few; d_gene: TRBD1; j_gene: TRBJ1-1; CDR3nt: TGTGCCAGTAGTCTTGAGACAGGGTCGCTGGCTTTCTTT; CDR3aa: CASSLETGSLAFF
v_gene: TRBV7-7; abundance: -; d_gene: TRBD2; j_gene: TRBJ2-5; CDR3nt: TGTGCTAGCAGCTTAGGACTAGCGGGGCGGCAAGAGACCCAGTACTTC; CDR3aa: CASSLGLAGRQETQYF
v_gene: TRBV29-1; abundance: -; d_gene: -; j_gene: TRBJ2-3; CDR3nt: TGCAGCGTTGTCGATGCAGGGGATAGCACAGATACGCAGTATTTT; CDR3aa: CSVVDAGDSTDTQYF
v_gene: TRBV5-1; abundance: -; d_gene: -; j_gene: TRBJ1-4; CDR3nt: TGCGCCAGCAGCTTGGGGGTGGCCGGGAATGAAAAACTGTTTTTT; CDR3aa: CASSLGVAGNEKLFF
v_gene: TRBV3-1/TRBV3-2; abundance: -; d_gene: TRBD2; j_gene: TRBJ2-3; CDR3nt: TGTGCCAGCAGCCAACCTAAGGGACTAGCGGGGGCAGATACGCAGTATTTT; CDR3aa: CASSQPKGLAGADTQYF
v_gene: TRBV19; abundance: -; d_gene: TRBD1; j_gene: TRBJ1-1; CDR3nt: TGTGCCAGTAGTACCGGGACAGGGGGCTTGAACACTGAAGCTTTCTTT; CDR3aa: CASSTGTGGLNTEAFF
v_gene: TRBV3-1/TRBV3-2; abundance: -; d_gene: -; j_gene: TRBJ2-1; CDR3nt: TGTGCCAGCAGCCAAGATAGCCGAGAGCGTTTCTTC; CDR3aa: CASSQDSRERFF
v_gene: TRBV5-4; abundance: -; d_gene: TRBD1; j_gene: TRBJ2-7; CDR3nt: TGTGCCAGCACCATCCGGACAGGAGGCTTCTACGAGCAGTACTTC; CDR3aa: CASTIRTGGFYEQYF